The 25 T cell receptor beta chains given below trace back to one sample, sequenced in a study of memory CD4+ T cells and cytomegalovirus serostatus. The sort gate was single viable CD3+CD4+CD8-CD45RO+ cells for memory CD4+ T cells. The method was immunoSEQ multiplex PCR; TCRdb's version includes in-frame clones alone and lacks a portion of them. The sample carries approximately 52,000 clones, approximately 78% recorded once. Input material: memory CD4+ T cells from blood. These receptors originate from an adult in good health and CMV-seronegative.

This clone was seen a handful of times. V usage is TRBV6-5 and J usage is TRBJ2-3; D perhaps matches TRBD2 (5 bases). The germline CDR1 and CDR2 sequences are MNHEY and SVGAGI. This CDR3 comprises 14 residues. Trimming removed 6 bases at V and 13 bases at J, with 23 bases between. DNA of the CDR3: TGTGCCAGCAGGGACTCCGTAGGACCCCCGAAGGAGTATTTT. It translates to CASRDSVGPPKEYF.

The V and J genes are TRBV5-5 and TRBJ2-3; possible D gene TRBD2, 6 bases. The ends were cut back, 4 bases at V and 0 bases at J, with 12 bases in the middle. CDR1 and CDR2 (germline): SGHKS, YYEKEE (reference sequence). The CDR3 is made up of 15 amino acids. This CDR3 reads CASSRDGTSTDTQYF. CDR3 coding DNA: TGTGCCAGCAGCCGGGACGGGACTAGCACAGATACGCAGTATTTT.

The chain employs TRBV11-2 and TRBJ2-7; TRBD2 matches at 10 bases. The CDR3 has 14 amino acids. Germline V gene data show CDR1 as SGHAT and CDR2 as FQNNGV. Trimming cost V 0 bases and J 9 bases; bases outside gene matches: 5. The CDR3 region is CASSLDRLAGGQYF. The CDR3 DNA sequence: TGTGCCAGCAGCTTAGACCGATTAGCGGGGGGGCAGTACTTC.

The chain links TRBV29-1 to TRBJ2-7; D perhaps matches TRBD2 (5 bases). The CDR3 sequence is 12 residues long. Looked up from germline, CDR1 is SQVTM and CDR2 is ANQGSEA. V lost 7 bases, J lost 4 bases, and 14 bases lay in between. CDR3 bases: TGCAGCGCCTCCCCGGGGAGATACGAGCAGTACTTC. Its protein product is CSASPGRYEQYF.

The CDR3 sequence is CASLPLTGGINEQFF. The CDR3 nucleotides read TGTGCCAGCCTACCTCTAACGGGGGGGATAAATGAGCAGTTCTTC. The rearrangement links TRBV25-1 to TRBJ2-1, with 8 bases matching TRBD2. The CDR3 has 15 residues. V was pared by 8 bases and J by 7 bases, with 13 bases of the junction left unmatched. Germline-derived CDR1 and CDR2 are MGHDK and SYGVNS.

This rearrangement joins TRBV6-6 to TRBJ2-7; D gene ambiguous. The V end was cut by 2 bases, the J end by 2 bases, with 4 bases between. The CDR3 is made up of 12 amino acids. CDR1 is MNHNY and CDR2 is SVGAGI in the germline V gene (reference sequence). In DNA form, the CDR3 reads TGTGCCAGCAGTTACGACCCCTACGAGCAGTACTTC. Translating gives CASSYDPYEQYF.

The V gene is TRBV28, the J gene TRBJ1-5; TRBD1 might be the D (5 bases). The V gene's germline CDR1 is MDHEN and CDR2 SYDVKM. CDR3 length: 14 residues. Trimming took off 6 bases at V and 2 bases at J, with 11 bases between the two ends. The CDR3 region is CASRSRVGNQPQHF. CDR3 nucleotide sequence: TGTGCCAGCAGGTCCAGGGTAGGCAATCAGCCCCAGCATTTT.

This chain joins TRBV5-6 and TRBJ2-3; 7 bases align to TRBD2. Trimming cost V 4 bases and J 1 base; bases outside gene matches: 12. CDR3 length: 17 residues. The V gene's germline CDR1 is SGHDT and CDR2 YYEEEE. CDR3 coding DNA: TGTGCCAGCAGCCTCCAGTCCCCCAGCGGGGGCACAGATACGCAGTATTTT. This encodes CASSLQSPSGGTDTQYF.

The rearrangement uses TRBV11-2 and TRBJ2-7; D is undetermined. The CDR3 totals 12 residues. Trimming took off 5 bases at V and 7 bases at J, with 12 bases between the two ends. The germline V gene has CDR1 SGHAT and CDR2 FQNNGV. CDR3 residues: CASSQSHLEQYF. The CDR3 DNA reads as TGTGCCAGCAGCCAATCACATCTTGAGCAGTACTTC.

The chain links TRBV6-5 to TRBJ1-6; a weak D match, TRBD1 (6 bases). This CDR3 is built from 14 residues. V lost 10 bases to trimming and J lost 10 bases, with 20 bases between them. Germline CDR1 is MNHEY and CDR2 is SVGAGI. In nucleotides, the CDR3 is TGTGCCACAACCGGGACATCTTTCGGGTCACCCCTCCACTTT. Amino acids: CATTGTSFGSPLHF.

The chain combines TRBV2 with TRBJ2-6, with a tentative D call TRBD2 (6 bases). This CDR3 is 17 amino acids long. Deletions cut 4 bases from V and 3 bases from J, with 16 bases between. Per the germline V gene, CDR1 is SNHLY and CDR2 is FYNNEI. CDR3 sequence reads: CASSGVGGFGGANVLTF. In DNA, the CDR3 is TGTGCCAGCAGTGGGGTAGGAGGGTTTGGTGGGGCCAACGTCCTGACTTTC.

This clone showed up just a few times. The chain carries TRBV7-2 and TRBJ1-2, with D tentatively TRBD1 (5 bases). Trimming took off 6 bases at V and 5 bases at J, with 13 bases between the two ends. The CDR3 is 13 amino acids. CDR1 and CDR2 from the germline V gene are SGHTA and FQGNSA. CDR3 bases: TGTGCCAGCAGTCTAATGTGGGGGTATGGCTACACCTTC. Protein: CASSLMWGYGYTF.

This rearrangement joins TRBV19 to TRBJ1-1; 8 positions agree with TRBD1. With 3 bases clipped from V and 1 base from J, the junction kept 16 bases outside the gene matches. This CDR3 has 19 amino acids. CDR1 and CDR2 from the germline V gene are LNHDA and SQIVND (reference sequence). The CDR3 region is CASSMLLGGRTGKNTEAFF. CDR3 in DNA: TGTGCCAGTAGTATGCTCTTGGGAGGCCGGACAGGGAAGAACACTGAAGCTTTCTTT.

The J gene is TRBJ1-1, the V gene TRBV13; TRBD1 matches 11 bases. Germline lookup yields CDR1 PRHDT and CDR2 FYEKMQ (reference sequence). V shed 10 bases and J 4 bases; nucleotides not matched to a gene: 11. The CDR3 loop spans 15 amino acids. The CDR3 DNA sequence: TGTGCCACTTCAGAGGCGGGGACAGGGGGCACTGAAGCTTTCTTT. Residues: CATSEAGTGGTEAFF.

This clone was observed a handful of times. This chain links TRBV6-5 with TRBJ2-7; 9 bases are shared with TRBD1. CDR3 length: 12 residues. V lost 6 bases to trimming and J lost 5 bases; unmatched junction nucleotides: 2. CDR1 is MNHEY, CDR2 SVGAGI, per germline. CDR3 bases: TGTGCCAGCAGAAGGACAGGGGACGAGCAGTACTTC. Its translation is CASRRTGDEQYF.

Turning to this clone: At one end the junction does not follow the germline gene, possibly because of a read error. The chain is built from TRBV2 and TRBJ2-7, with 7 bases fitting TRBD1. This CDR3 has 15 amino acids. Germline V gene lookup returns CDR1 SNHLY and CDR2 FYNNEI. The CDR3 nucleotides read TGTGCCAGCAGAGAAGGGGGCGATCCTACCTACGAGCAGTACTTC. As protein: CASREGGDPTYEQYF.

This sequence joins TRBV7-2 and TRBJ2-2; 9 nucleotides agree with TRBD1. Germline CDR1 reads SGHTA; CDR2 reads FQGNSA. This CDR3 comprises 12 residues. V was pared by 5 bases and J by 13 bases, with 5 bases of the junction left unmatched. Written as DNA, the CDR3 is TGTGCCAGCAGCCCGGGACAGGGAGCGCTGTTTTTT. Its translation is CASSPGQGALFF.

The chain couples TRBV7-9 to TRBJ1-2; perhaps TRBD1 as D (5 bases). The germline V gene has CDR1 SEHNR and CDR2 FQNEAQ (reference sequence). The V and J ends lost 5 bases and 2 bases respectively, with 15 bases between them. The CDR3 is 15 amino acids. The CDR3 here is CASSPHGTVNYGYTF. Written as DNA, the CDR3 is TGTGCCAGCAGCCCCCATGGGACGGTCAACTATGGCTACACCTTC.

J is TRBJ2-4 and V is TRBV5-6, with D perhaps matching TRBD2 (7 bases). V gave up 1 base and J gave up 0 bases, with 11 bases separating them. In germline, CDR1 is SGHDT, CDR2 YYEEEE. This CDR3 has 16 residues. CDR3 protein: CASSLRGALAKNIQYF. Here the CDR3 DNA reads TGTGCCAGCAGCTTGCGGGGGGCTCTAGCCAAAAACATTCAGTACTTC.

The CDR3 DNA sequence: TGTGCCAGCAGCCCGAGAATCAGTGTCTATGGCTACACCTTC. It codes for CASSPRISVYGYTF. The chain combines TRBV7-8 with TRBJ1-2; D uncertain. Trimming took 5 bases from V and 4 from J, leaving 14 bases between them. Germline V lookup: CDR1 SGHVS, CDR2 FQNEAQ. The CDR3 is 14 residues long.

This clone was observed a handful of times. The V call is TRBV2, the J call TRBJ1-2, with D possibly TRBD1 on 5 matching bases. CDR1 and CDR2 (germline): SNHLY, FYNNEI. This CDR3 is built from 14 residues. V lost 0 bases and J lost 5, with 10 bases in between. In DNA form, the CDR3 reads TGTGCCAGCAGTGAAGCCTCAGGGACTTATGGCTACACCTTC. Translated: CASSEASGTYGYTF.

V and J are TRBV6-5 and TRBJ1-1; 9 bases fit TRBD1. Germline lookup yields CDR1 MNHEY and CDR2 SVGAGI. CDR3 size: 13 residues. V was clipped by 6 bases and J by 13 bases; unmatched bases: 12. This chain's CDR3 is CASRQIPGQGIFF. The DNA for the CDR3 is TGTGCCAGCAGGCAGATCCCGGGACAGGGAATTTTCTTT.

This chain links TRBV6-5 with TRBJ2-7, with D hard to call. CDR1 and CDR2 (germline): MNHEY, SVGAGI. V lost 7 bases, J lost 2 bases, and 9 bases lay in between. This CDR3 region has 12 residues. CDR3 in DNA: TGTGCCAGCAAGAAAACGCCCTACGAGCAGTACTTC. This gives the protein CASKKTPYEQYF.

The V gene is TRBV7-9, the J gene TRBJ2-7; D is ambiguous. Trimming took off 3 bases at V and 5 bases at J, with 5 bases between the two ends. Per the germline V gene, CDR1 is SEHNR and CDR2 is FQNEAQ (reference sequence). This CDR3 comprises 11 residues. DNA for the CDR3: TGTGCCAGCAGCTTGGCGGACGAGCAGTACTTC. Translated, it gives CASSLADEQYF.

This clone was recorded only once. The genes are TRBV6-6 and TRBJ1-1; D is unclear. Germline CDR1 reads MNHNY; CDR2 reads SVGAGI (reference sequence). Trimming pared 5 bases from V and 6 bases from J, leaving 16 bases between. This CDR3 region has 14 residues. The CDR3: CASSDQTRGPEAFF. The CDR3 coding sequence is TGTGCCAGCAGTGACCAAACACGAGGCCCTGAAGCTTTCTTT.